The clone carrying this TCR beta chain has a handful of counts. Its target is unknown. TCRdb's copy holds only in-frame clones and misses some; the assay was immunoSEQ multiplex PCR. Of over 40,000 clones in the sample, about 85% were seen once. This entry is derived from a study of T cells in localized non-small cell lung cancer. Study-level points and caveats: Compared with tumor, uninvolved adjacent lung displayed greater T cell clonality, ranking highest overall. Tumor samples were not multi-region, leaving intratumor heterogeneity unexcluded. Longer overall survival was seen with higher T cell density measured in blood. A median about 62 of the top 100 tumor clones appeared in adjacent lung.

This TCR was sampled from a woman between 18 and 55 years old with stage III lung adenocarcinoma. This specimen was peripheral blood, taken before any cancer treatment.

The DNA for the CDR3 is TGCAGCGGTGGGGGGGACTCCTACAATGAGCAGTTCTTC. Translating it yields CSGGGDSYNEQFF. J is TRBJ2-1 and V is TRBV29-1; 7 bases are a match to TRBD2. The CDR3 is 13 residues long. CDR1 SQVTM and CDR2 ANQGSEA come from the germline V gene. Trimming removed 7 bases from V and 0 bases from J; junction bases left unmatched: 3.